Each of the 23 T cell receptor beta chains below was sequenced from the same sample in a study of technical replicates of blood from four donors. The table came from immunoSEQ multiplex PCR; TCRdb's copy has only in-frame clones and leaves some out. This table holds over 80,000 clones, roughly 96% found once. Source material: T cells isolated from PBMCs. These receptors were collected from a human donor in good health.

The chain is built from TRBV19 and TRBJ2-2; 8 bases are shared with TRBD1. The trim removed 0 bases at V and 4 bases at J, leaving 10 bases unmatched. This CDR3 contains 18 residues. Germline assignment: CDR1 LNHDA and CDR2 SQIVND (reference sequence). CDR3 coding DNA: TGTGCCAGTAGTATAGAACCCGGGACAGGTCGGATCACCGGGGAGCTGTTTTTT. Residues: CASSIEPGTGRITGELFF.

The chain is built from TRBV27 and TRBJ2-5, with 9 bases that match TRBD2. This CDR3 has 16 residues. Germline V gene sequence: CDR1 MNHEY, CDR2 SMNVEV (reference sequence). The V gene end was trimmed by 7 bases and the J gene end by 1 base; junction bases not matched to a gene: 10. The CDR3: CASKRLAGPIQETQYF. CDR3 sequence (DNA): TGTGCCAGCAAGCGGCTAGCGGGACCGATCCAAGAGACCCAGTACTTC.

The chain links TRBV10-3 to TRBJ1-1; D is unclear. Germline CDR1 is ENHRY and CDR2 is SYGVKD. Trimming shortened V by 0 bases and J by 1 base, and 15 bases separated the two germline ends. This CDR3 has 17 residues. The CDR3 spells CAISESQRLGWNTEAFF. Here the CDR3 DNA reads TGTGCCATCAGTGAGTCACAGCGGCTTGGTTGGAACACTGAAGCTTTCTTT.

CDR3 in amino acids: CASSLWAGNEQFF. The DNA for the CDR3 is TGTGCCAGCAGTTTATGGGCGGGGAATGAGCAGTTCTTC. This rearrangement joins TRBV27 to TRBJ2-1, with a weak D call TRBD2 (6 bases). The CDR3 totals 13 residues. Trimming took off 1 base at V and 7 bases at J, with 8 bases between the two ends. The germline V gene encodes CDR1 MNHEY and CDR2 SMNVEV (reference sequence).

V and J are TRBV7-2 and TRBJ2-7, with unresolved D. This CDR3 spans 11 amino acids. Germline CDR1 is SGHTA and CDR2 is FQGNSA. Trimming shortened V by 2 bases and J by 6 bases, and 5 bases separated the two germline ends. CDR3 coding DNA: TGTGCCAGCAGCTTATTCAGCGAGCAGTACTTC. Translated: CASSLFSEQYF.

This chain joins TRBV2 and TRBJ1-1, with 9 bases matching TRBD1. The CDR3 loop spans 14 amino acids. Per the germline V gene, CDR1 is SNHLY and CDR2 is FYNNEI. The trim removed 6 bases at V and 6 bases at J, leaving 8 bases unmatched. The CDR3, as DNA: TGTGCCAGCAGCTCGGGACAGGGAGGGTCTGAAGCTTTCTTT. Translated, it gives CASSSGQGGSEAFF.

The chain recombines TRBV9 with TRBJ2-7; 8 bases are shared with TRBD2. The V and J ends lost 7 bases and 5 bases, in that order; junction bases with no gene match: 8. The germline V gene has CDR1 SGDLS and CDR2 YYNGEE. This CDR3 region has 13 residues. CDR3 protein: CASGQSGSNEQYF. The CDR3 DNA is TGTGCCAGCGGCCAGAGCGGGAGCAACGAGCAGTACTTC.

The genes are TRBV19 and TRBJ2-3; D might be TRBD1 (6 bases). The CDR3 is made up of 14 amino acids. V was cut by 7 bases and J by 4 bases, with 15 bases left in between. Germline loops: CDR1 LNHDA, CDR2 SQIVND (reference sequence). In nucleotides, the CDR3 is TGTGCCAGTAAAGGACAGTCTACGGCAGATACGCAGTATTTT. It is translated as CASKGQSTADTQYF.

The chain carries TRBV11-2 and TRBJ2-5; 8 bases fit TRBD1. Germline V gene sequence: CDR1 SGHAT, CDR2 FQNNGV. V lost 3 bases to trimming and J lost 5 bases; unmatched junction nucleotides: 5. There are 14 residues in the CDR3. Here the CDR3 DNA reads TGTGCCAGCAGCTTGCAGGGGGCAGTTGAGACCCAGTACTTC. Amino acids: CASSLQGAVETQYF. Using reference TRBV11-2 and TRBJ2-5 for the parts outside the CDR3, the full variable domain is EAGVAQSPRYKIIEKRQSVAFWCNPISGHATLYWYQQILGQGPKLLIQFQNNGVVDDSQLPKDRFSAERLKGVDSTLKIQPAKLEDSAVYLCASSLQGAVETQYFGPGTRLLVL.

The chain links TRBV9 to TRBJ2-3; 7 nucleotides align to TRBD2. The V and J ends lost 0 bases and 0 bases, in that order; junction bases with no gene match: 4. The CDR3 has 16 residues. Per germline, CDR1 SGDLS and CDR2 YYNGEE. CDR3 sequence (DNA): TGTGCCAGCAGCGTAGGGGAGGGTACTAGCACAGATACGCAGTATTTT. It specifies CASSVGEGTSTDTQYF.

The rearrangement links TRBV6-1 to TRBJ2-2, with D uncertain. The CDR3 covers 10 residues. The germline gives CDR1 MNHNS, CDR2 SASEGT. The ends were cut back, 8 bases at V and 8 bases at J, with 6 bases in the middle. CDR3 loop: CASREGELFF. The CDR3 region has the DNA TGTGCCAGCCGAGAGGGGGAGCTGTTTTTT.

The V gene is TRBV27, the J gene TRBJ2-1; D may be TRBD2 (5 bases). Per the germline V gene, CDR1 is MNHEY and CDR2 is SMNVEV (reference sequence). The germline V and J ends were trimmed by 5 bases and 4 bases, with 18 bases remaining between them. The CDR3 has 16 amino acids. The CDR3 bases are TGTGCCAGCAGTCACTCTGTCGGCGAGCGGTACAATGAGCAGTTCTTC. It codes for CASSHSVGERYNEQFF.

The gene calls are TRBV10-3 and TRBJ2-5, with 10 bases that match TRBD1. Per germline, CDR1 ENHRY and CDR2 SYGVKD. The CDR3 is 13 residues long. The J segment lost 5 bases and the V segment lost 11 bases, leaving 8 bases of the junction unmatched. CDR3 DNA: TGTGCCTCCTCCGGGACAGGGGTTGAGACCCAGTACTTC. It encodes CASSGTGVETQYF.

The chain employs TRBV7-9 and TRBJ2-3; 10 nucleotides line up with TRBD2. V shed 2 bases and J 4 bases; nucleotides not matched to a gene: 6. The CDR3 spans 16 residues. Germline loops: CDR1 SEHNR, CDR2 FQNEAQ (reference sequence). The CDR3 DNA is TGTGCCAGCAGCTTATGGCTAGCGGGAGTCTCAGATACGCAGTATTTT. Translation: CASSLWLAGVSDTQYF.

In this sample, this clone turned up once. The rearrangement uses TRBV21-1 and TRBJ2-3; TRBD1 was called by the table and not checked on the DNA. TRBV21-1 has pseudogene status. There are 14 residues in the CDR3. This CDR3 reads CASSPQGIPYTQYF. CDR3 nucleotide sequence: TGTGCCAGCAGCCCACAGGGTATCCCTTATACGCAGTATTTT.

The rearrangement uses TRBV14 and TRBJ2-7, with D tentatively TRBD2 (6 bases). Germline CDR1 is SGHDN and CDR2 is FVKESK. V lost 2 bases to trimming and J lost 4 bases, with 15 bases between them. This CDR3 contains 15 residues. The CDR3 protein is CASSQRGRGGYEQYF. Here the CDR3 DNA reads TGTGCCAGCAGCCAACGAGGGCGGGGCGGGTACGAGCAGTACTTC.

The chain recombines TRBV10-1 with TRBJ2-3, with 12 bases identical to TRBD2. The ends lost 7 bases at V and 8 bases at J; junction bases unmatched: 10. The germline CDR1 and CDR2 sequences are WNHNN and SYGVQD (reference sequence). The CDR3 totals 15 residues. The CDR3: CASTMTSGSYVTQYF. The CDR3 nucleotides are TGCGCCAGCACTATGACTAGCGGGAGCTATGTTACGCAGTATTTT.

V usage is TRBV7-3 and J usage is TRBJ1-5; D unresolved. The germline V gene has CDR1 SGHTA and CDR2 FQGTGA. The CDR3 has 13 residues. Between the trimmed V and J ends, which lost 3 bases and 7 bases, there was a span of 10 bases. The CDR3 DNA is TGTGCCAGCAGCTTCGCCACTCCGCAGCCCCAGCATTTT. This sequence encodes CASSFATPQPQHF.

The CDR3 spells CASSVLGGRSGELFF. CDR3 bases: TGTGCCAGCAGTGTACTCGGCGGGAGATCCGGGGAGCTGTTTTTT. The chain recombines TRBV2 with TRBJ2-2; 7 nucleotides agree with TRBD2. Germline V lookup: CDR1 SNHLY, CDR2 FYNNEI. The CDR3 consists of 15 residues. The J segment lost 6 bases and the V segment lost 4 bases, leaving 8 bases of the junction unmatched.

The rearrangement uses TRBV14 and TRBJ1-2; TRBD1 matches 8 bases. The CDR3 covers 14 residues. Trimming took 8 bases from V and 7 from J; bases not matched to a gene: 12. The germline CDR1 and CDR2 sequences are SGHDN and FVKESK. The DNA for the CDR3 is TGTGCCAGCCGATCTCTACAGGGGGAGGTTGGCTACACCTTC. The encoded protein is CASRSLQGEVGYTF.

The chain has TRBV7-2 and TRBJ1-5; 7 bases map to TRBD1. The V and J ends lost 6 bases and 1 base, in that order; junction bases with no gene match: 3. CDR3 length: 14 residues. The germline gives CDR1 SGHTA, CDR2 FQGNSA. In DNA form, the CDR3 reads TGTGCCAGCAGTGCAGGGGGAAGCAATCAGCCCCAGCATTTT. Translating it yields CASSAGGSNQPQHF.

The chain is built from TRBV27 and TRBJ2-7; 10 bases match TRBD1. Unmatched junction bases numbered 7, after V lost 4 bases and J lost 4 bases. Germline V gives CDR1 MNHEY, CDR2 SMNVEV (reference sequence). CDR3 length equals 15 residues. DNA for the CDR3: TGTGCCAGCAGTTACAGTGGGACAGGGGTGTACGAGCAGTACTTC. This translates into CASSYSGTGVYEQYF.

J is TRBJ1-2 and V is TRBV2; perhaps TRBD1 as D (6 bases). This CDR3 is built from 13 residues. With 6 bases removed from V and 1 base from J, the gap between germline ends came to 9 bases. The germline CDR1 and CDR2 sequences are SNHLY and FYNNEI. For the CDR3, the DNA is TGTGCCAGCAGCCGGACAGTTAACTATGGCTACACCTTC. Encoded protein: CASSRTVNYGYTF.